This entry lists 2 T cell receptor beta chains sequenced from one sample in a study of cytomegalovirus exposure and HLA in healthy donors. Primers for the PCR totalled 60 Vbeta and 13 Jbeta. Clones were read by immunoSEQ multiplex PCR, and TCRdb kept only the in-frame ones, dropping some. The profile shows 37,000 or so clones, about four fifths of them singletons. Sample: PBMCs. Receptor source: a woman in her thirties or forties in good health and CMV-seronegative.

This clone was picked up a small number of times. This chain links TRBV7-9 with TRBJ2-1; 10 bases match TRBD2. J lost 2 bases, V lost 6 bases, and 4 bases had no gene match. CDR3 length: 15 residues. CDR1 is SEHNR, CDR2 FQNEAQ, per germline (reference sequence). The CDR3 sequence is CASRPTSGTYNEQFF. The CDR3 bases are TGTGCCAGCAGACCTACTAGCGGGACCTACAATGAGCAGTTCTTC.

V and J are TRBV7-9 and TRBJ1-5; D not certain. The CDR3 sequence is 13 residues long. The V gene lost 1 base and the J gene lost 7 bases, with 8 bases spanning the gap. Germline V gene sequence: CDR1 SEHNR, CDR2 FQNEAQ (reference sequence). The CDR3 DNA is TGTGCCAGCAGCTTAGTGGCGGAGCAGCCCCAGCATTTT. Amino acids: CASSLVAEQPQHF.